This entry describes one T cell receptor (beta chain). This entry comes from a study of blood T cell repertoires in COVID-19. Turning to the study itself: Acute and convalescent COVID-19 samples came from the United States, Italy and Spain. PBMCs, B-cell-depleted T cells, or T cells were the source of the cDNA or gDNA that made up the material.

Clones were read by immunoSEQ multiplex PCR, and TCRdb kept only the in-frame ones, dropping some. The data show more than 250,000 clones, approximately 90% seen once. CDR1 is SEHNR and CDR2 is FQNEAQ in the germline V gene (reference sequence). V was cut by 8 bases and J by 4 bases, with 4 bases left in between. This CDR3 has 10 amino acids. The receptor's source is a man aged 18 to 29 with active or convalescent COVID-19. The rearrangement links TRBV7-9 to TRBJ2-3; no definite D call. Input material: peripheral blood. Here the CDR3 DNA reads TGTGCCAGCCTAGCAGATACGCAGTATTTT. Translating it yields CASLADTQYF.